This T cell receptor (beta chain) appears in the sequencing data of a study of T cell responses to AZD1222 COVID-19 vaccine. Study-level results: Baseline serostatus was positive in only 5 to 7 AZD1222 recipients. There were mostly white British donors and more females than males, and clonal diversity was possibly underestimated.

In regard to this clone: Its antigen is unidentified.

TCRdb's table, derived via immunoSEQ multiplex PCR, lists solely in-frame clones and lacks some. The sample contains 70,000 to 95,000 clones, roughly 90% of which appear only once. CDR1 is SGHAT and CDR2 is FQNNGV in the germline V gene. The CDR3 covers 15 residues. The V gene lost 4 bases and the J gene lost 8 bases, with 17 bases spanning the gap. Sample: peripheral blood, taken on day 0 of MenACWY control vaccination. The TCR originated in an adult in good health. The chain is built from TRBV11-2 and TRBJ1-4; D unresolved. CDR3 protein: CASSSPGFVGEKLFF. CDR3 in DNA: TGTGCCAGCAGCTCCCCCGGCTTCGTGGGAGAAAAACTGTTTTTT.